The 32 T cell receptor beta chains given below trace back to one sample, sequenced in a study of T-cell memory formation after mild COVID-19. TCRdb used MiXCR to reprocess the 5' RACE reads, holding one entry per CDR3 protein. This table has some 490,000 distinct CDR3 sequences, 18% appearing once. Sequenced: PBMCs or a T cell subset sorted from them (not recorded which). Source of these receptors: an adult woman who had mild COVID-19 (a few samples of this study predate the infection). Cell type and time point are not known.

This clonotype came up a few times. The chain combines TRBV18 with TRBJ1-1; 7 positions match TRBD1. Germline trimming cut 3 bases from V and 10 bases from J; bases unmatched to any gene: 5. Per germline, CDR1 KGHSH and CDR2 LQKENI. The CDR3 spans 12 residues. This CDR3 reads CASSPPTGLAFF. The CDR3 DNA follows: TGTGCCAGCTCACCTCCGACAGGGTTAGCTTTCTTT.

This clonotype turned up a few times. The V gene is TRBV4-1, the J gene TRBJ2-2; D is uncertain. Trimming took 0 bases from V and 3 from J, leaving 8 bases between them. Germline lookup yields CDR1 MGHRA and CDR2 YSYEKL. The CDR3 totals 15 residues. The chain's CDR3 is CASSQEVRYTGELFF. In DNA, the CDR3 is TGCGCCAGCAGCCAAGAGGTCAGGTACACCGGGGAGCTGTTTTTT.

This clonotype was detected a few times. This sequence joins TRBV7-9 and TRBJ2-1; D perhaps matches TRBD1 (7 bases). Germline CDR1 SEHNR, CDR2 FQNEAQ (reference sequence). Trimming shortened V by 8 bases and J by 8 bases, and 19 bases separated the two germline ends. The CDR3 loop spans 14 amino acids. The CDR3 nucleotides read TGTGCCAGCCAGGAGGGGGCGGTAAAATATGAGCAGTTCTTC. This sequence encodes CASQEGAVKYEQFF.

The chain uses TRBV5-6 and TRBJ2-1; D is possibly TRBD1 or TRBD2 (5 bases each). V lost 3 bases and J 5 bases, leaving 18 bases between the germline ends. This CDR3 spans 16 amino acids. Germline V gives CDR1 SGHDT, CDR2 YYEEEE. CDR3 DNA sequence: TGTGCCAGCAGCTGGGGCGGGTTTTGGAGCGACAATGAGCAGTTCTTC. It codes for CASSWGGFWSDNEQFF. Together with reference TRBV5-6 and TRBJ2-1, the CDR3 gives the full variable domain: DAGVTQSPTHLIKTRGQQVTLRCSPKSGHDTVSWYQQALGQGPQFIFQYYEEEERQRGNFPDRFSGHQFPNYSSELNVNALLLGDSALYLCASSWGGFWSDNEQFFGPGTRLTVL.

This chain links TRBV24-1 with TRBJ2-1; D possibly corresponds to TRBD1 (5 bases). V was trimmed by 5 bases and J by 3 bases, leaving 13 bases between them. The length of the CDR3 is 15 residues. The V gene's germline CDR1 is KGHDR and CDR2 SFDVKD. DNA of the CDR3: TGTGCCACCAGTGGATGGCAGGGCGACTACAATGAGCAGTTCTTC. Its translation is CATSGWQGDYNEQFF.

V gene TRBV5-1 combines with J gene TRBJ1-2, with D perhaps matching TRBD1 (5 bases). V shed 4 bases and J shed 8 bases, with 27 bases lying between them. The length of the CDR3 is 17 residues. CDR1 SGHRS and CDR2 YFSETQ come from the germline V gene. CDR3 sequence reads: CASSQTSGALPKRGYTF. The CDR3 nucleotides are TGCGCCAGCAGCCAGACGTCCGGGGCGCTCCCGAAACGGGGCTACACCTTC.

The chain employs TRBV20-1 and TRBJ1-2, with 7 nucleotides matching TRBD1. V shed 6 bases, J shed 0 bases, and the junction held 10 bases outside the gene matches. This CDR3 has 15 residues. Per the germline V gene, CDR1 is DFQATT and CDR2 is SNEGSKA (reference sequence). CDR3 protein: CSARTRGQTNYGYTF. The CDR3 DNA sequence: TGCAGTGCCAGAACCAGGGGACAGACTAACTATGGCTACACCTTC.

The genes are TRBV5-6 and TRBJ1-1, with 7 bases that match TRBD1. V was clipped by 3 bases and J by 5 bases; unmatched bases: 13. Germline-derived CDR1 and CDR2 are SGHDT and YYEEEE. There are 16 residues in the CDR3. The CDR3 reads CASSWRGGAGATEAFF. The CDR3 nucleotides are TGTGCCAGCAGCTGGCGAGGGGGCGCGGGTGCTACTGAAGCTTTCTTT.

The V call is TRBV4-3, the J call TRBJ2-7, with 9 bases fitting TRBD2. Germline V gene sequence: CDR1 LGHNA, CDR2 YSLEER. The trim removed 3 bases at V and 1 base at J, leaving 7 bases unmatched. This CDR3 has 16 amino acids. The CDR3 reads CASSQAAGGTSYEQYF. The CDR3, as DNA: TGCGCCAGCAGCCAGGCAGCGGGAGGTACTTCCTACGAGCAGTACTTC.

This clonotype was observed a single time. The chain is built from TRBV7-9 and TRBJ1-1; TRBD1 aligns across 7 bases. This CDR3 is built from 15 residues. Germline V lookup: CDR1 SEHNR, CDR2 FQNEAQ (reference sequence). Trimming cost V 5 bases and J 1 base; bases outside gene matches: 7. CDR3 sequence: CASSPRDSPNTEAFF. The CDR3, as DNA: TGTGCCAGCAGCCCGAGGGACAGTCCGAACACTGAAGCTTTCTTT.

This clonotype was seen a few times. This chain joins TRBV12-3 or TRBV12-4 and TRBJ1-2; D perhaps matches TRBD1 (6 bases). The germline V and J ends were trimmed by 3 bases and 2 bases, with 10 bases remaining between them. This CDR3 contains 14 residues. CDR3 in amino acids: CASSFYTGNYGYTF. CDR3 DNA: TGTGCCAGCAGTTTTTATACAGGGAACTATGGCTACACCTTC.

The sample holds a few counts of this clonotype. The V gene is TRBV4-3, the J gene TRBJ2-3; TRBD2 matches 11 bases. The CDR3 extends over 17 amino acids. With 2 bases clipped from V and 0 bases from J, the junction kept 4 bases outside the gene matches. Germline V gene lookup returns CDR1 LGHNA and CDR2 YSLEER. DNA of the CDR3: TGCGCCAGCAGCCAACTCACTAGCGGGGGTAGCACAGATACGCAGTATTTT. Translating it yields CASSQLTSGGSTDTQYF.

The chain combines TRBV4-2 with TRBJ2-7; tentative D call: TRBD1 (5 bases). The germline gives CDR1 LGHNA, CDR2 YNFKEQ. Trimming took off 1 base at V and 4 bases at J, with 11 bases between the two ends. This CDR3 spans 14 amino acids. CDR3 sequence: CASSQGAQGYEQYF. CDR3 DNA: TGTGCCAGCAGCCAAGGGGCCCAGGGTTACGAGCAGTACTTC.

This clonotype was seen only a few times. This chain connects TRBV3-1 to TRBJ2-5; possibly TRBD1 or TRBD2 for D (5 bases each). V was cut by 1 base and J by 6 bases, with 9 bases left in between. This CDR3 contains 13 residues. Per the germline V gene, CDR1 is LGHDT and CDR2 is YNNKEL (reference sequence). CDR3 in amino acids: CASSQGGRQTQYF. As DNA, the CDR3 is TGTGCCAGCAGCCAAGGGGGACGTCAGACCCAGTACTTC.

This clonotype was seen only a few times. This chain connects TRBV12-3 or TRBV12-4 to TRBJ2-2; no definite D call. CDR3 length equals 15 residues. Trimming took 6 bases from V and 5 from J, leaving 16 bases between them. CDR3 nucleotide sequence: TGTGCCAGCAGCACCGGGCTAGAGAGGACCGGGGAGCTGTTTTTT. The encoded protein is CASSTGLERTGELFF.

This clonotype was seen ten or more times. The chain is built from TRBV7-2 and TRBJ2-2, with D unresolved. This CDR3 region has 15 residues. Germline V gene lookup returns CDR1 SGHTA and CDR2 FQGNSA. Between the trimmed V and J ends, which lost 5 bases and 5 bases, there was a span of 15 bases. Here the CDR3 reads CASSPHPGQTGELFF. The DNA for the CDR3 is TGTGCCAGCAGCCCCCACCCGGGTCAAACCGGGGAGCTGTTTTTT.

The chain combines TRBV10-3 with TRBJ2-3, with a possible D match to TRBD2 (6 bases). Trimming took 2 bases from V and 5 from J, leaving 17 bases between them. The CDR3 spans 16 residues. The germline V gene has CDR1 ENHRY and CDR2 SYGVKD. The CDR3 loop is CAISERAGRARDTQYF. As DNA, the CDR3 is TGTGCCATCAGTGAGCGAGCGGGCCGAGCACGAGATACGCAGTATTTT.

This clonotype was detected ten times or more. The chain has TRBV7-2 and TRBJ2-1; D gene ambiguous. Looked up from germline, CDR1 is SGHTA and CDR2 is FQGNSA. This CDR3 is built from 15 residues. The germline V and J ends were trimmed by 4 bases and 5 bases, with 15 bases remaining between them. The CDR3 coding sequence is TGTGCCAGCAGCTCTCTAGGCCCTTGGGACAATGAGCAGTTCTTC. Its protein product is CASSSLGPWDNEQFF. Drawing the rest from reference TRBV7-2 and TRBJ2-1, the complete variable domain is GAGVSQSPSNKVTEKGKDVELRCDPISGHTALYWYRQSLGQGLEFLIYFQGNSAPDKSGLPSDRFSAERTGGSVSTLTIQRTQQEDSAVYLCASSSLGPWDNEQFFGPGTRLTVL.

This clonotype was counted only a few times. V gene TRBV11-3 combines with J gene TRBJ1-1, with D perhaps matching TRBD1 (5 bases). CDR3 length: 15 amino acids. The ends were cut back, 4 bases at V and 8 bases at J, with 20 bases in the middle. CDR1 is SGHNT and CDR2 is YENEEA in the germline V gene. CDR3 residues: CASSSDSPPAKEAFF. The CDR3 nucleotides read TGTGCCAGCAGCTCCGACAGTCCCCCTGCCAAGGAAGCTTTCTTT. Using reference TRBV11-3 and TRBJ1-1 for the parts outside the CDR3, the full variable domain is EAGVVQSPRYKIIEKKQPVAFWCNPISGHNTLYWYLQNLGQGPELLIRYENEEAVDDSQLPKDRFSAERLKGVDSTLKIQPAELGDSAVYLCASSSDSPPAKEAFFGQGTRLTVV.

The chain recombines TRBV6-6 with TRBJ2-3; no firm D call. Germline V gives CDR1 MNHNY, CDR2 SVGAGI (reference sequence). Trimming took 4 bases from V and 3 from J, leaving 8 bases between them. The CDR3 totals 13 residues. The CDR3 spells CASSSFITDTQYF. Written as DNA, the CDR3 is TGTGCCAGCAGTTCCTTTATAACAGATACGCAGTATTTT.

This clonotype has a handful of counts. The CDR3 DNA follows: TGTGCCAGCTCACCGGGTAGGGCGCGGGGTGAAGCTTTCTTT. Protein: CASSPGRARGEAFF. V and J are TRBV18 and TRBJ1-1; D remains unclear. CDR3 length: 14 residues. V lost 3 bases to trimming and J lost 7 bases, with 15 bases between them. Germline V gene data show CDR1 as KGHSH and CDR2 as LQKENI.

This clonotype was counted a few times. Since a much larger clone is just one base distant, this may be a read error. This rearrangement joins TRBV10-3 to TRBJ1-5; D remains unclear. The V gene lost 3 bases and the J gene lost 3 bases, with 3 bases spanning the gap. Germline V gives CDR1 ENHRY, CDR2 SYGVKD. The CDR3 loop spans 12 amino acids. This chain's CDR3 is CAISETNQPQHF. The CDR3 region has the DNA TGTGCCATCAGTGAAACCAATCAGCCCCAGCATTTT.

This clonotype occurred a few times. The chain couples TRBV9 to TRBJ2-1; tentative D call: TRBD1 (6 bases). The CDR3 length is 18 residues. Germline CDR1 SGDLS, CDR2 YYNGEE. V lost 4 bases to trimming and J lost 4 bases, with 24 bases between them. DNA of the CDR3: TGTGCCAGCAGCCTCACCCCACAGGGTGGTGGTAGGTACAATGAGCAGTTCTTC. It translates to CASSLTPQGGGRYNEQFF.

This clonotype was seen once. The chain recombines TRBV24-1 with TRBJ2-1; 7 bases are shared with TRBD2. CDR1 KGHDR and CDR2 SFDVKD come from the germline V gene. With V trimmed by 1 base and J by 3 bases, 8 bases remained unmatched. CDR3 length: 17 amino acids. The CDR3 loop reads CATSDFYGGSNYNEQFF. Written as DNA, the CDR3 is TGTGCCACCAGTGATTTCTACGGCGGGAGTAACTACAATGAGCAGTTCTTC.

This clonotype was counted only a few times. This sequence joins TRBV20-1 and TRBJ1-1; D gene ambiguous. Trimming removed 5 bases from V and 5 bases from J, with 15 bases in between. The CDR3 sequence is 13 residues long. Looked up from germline, CDR1 is DFQATT and CDR2 is SNEGSKA (reference sequence). In DNA, the CDR3 is TGCAGTGCTTCCCGCAGGTTGGGAACTGAAGCTTTCTTT. It codes for CSASRRLGTEAFF.

This clonotype was seen a handful of times. This chain joins TRBV30 and TRBJ1-5; 8 bases match TRBD1. The CDR3 loop spans 12 amino acids. Germline CDR1 GTSNPN, CDR2 SVGIG (reference sequence). Trimming took 5 bases from V and 6 from J; bases not matched to a gene: 3. This CDR3 is CAWDRGGQPQHF. In nucleotides, the CDR3 is TGTGCCTGGGACAGGGGCGGTCAGCCCCAGCATTTT.

This chain links TRBV5-1 with TRBJ2-2; a possible D gene is TRBD1 (5 bases). This CDR3 is 15 amino acids long. Germline lookup yields CDR1 SGHRS and CDR2 YFSETQ. The V and J ends lost 1 base and 9 bases respectively, with 16 bases between them. CDR3 amino acids: CASSLRQGGPRELFF. The CDR3, as DNA: TGCGCCAGCAGCTTGAGGCAGGGTGGCCCCCGGGAGCTGTTTTTT.

The chain uses TRBV7-8 and TRBJ2-1; D assignment may be TRBD1 or TRBD2 (5 bases each). Trimming left V 0 bases short and J 5 bases short, with 8 bases between. This CDR3 is 14 amino acids long. Germline-derived CDR1 and CDR2 are SGHVS and FQNEAQ. The CDR3, as DNA: TGTGCCAGCAGCTTAGCGGGGACGGACAATGAGCAGTTCTTC. As protein: CASSLAGTDNEQFF.

The chain carries TRBV24-1 and TRBJ2-1; 10 nucleotides line up with TRBD1. Trimming took 5 bases from V and 10 from J; bases not matched to a gene: 10. CDR3 size: 15 residues. Per germline, CDR1 KGHDR and CDR2 SFDVKD. The CDR3 reads CATSGTGTGEREQFF. Here the CDR3 DNA reads TGTGCCACCAGTGGTACCGGGACAGGGGAGCGGGAGCAGTTCTTC.

In this sample, this clonotype turned up a few times. The rearrangement joins TRBV12-3 or TRBV12-4 to TRBJ2-3, with D possibly being TRBD1 (5 bases). The CDR3 is made up of 13 amino acids. The CDR3 is CATSQGTRDTQYF. CDR3 DNA: TGTGCAACCAGTCAGGGTACGAGAGATACGCAGTATTTT.

V usage is TRBV7-9 and J usage is TRBJ2-3; 11 bases align to TRBD2. The CDR3 is made up of 14 amino acids. The V gene's germline CDR1 is SEHNR and CDR2 FQNEAQ (reference sequence). J lost 5 bases, V lost 3 bases, and 1 base had no gene match. In DNA, the CDR3 is TGTGCCAGCAGCTTGGGACTAGCGGTAGATACGCAGTATTTT. Translated, it gives CASSLGLAVDTQYF.

This clonotype was counted a few times. The V gene is TRBV13, the J gene TRBJ2-7, with 14 bases aligning to TRBD2. The CDR3 contains 19 residues. CDR1 is PRHDT, CDR2 FYEKMQ, per germline (reference sequence). Trimming took 2 bases from V and 3 from J; bases not matched to a gene: 12. CDR3 residues: CASSLPAGGTSGSVYEQYF. CDR3 DNA sequence: TGTGCCAGCAGCTTACCCGCTGGCGGGACTAGCGGGAGTGTCTACGAGCAGTACTTC.